This T cell receptor (beta chain) emerged from a study of control samples from healthy donors and cancer patients. Repertoires were generated with immunoSEQ multiplex PCR, while TCRdb's copy carries only in-frame clones and drops some. Seen here are about 30,000 clones, 79% observed once, and the top ten hold about 20%. The J segment lost 2 bases and the V segment lost 5 bases, leaving 4 bases of the junction unmatched. This CDR3 is built from 16 residues. Germline CDR1 and CDR2: SGHDT and YYEEEE. V usage is TRBV5-6 and J usage is TRBJ2-1, with 13 bases identical to TRBD2. The TCR was taken from a man aged 55 to 70 with head and neck cancer. Source material: PBMCs. The CDR3 nucleotides are TGTGCCAGCAGGCGGGGGACTAGCGGGGCCTACAATGAGCAGTTCTTC. Translating gives CASRRGTSGAYNEQFF.